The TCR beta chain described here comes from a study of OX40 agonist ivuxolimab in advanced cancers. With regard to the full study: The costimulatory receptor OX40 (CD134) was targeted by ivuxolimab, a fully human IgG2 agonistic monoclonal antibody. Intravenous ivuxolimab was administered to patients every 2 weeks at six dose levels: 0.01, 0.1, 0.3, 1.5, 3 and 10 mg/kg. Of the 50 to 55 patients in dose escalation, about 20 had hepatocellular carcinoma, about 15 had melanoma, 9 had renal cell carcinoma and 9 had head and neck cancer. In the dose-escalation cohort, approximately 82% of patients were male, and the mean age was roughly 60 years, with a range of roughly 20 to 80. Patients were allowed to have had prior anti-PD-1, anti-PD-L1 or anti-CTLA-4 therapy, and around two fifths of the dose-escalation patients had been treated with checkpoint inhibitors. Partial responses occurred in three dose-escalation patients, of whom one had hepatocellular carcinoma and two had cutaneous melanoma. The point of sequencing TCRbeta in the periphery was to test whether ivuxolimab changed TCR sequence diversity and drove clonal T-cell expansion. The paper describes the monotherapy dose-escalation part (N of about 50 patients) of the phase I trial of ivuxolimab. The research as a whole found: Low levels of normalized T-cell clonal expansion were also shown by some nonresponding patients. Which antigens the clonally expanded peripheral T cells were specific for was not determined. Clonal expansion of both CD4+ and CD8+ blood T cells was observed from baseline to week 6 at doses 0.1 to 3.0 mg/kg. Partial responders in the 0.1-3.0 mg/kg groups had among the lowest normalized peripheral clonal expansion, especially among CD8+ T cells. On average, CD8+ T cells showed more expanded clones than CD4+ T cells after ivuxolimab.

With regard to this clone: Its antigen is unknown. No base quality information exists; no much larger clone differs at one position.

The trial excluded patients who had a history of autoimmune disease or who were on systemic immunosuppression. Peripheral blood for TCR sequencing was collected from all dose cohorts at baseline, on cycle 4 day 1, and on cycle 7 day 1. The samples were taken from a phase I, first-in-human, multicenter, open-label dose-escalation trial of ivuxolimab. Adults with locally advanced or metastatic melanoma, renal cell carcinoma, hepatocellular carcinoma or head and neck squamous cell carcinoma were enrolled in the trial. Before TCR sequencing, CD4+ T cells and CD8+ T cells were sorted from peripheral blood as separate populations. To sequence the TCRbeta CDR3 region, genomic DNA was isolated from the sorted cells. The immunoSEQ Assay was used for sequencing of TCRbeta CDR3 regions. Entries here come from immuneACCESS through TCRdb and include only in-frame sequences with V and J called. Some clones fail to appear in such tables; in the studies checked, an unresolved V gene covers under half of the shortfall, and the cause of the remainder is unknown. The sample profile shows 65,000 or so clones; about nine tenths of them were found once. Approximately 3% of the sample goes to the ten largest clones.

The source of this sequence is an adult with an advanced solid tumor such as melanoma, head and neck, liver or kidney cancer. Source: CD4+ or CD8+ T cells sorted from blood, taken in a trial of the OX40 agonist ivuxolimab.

The CDR3 region: CASSQAHYSGNTIYF. The nucleotides are TGTGCCAGCAGCCAAGCCCATTACTCTGGAAACACCATATATTTT. The rearranged chain carries TRBV14 and TRBJ1-3; confidence is insufficient to name the D gene. CDR1 and CDR2 are read off the germline V gene as SGHDN and FVKESK. The CDR3 runs 15 amino acids, cysteine and phenylalanine included. Only the CDR3 DNA is retained, 45 bases long and in frame from the first base. V sheds 1 base and J sheds 0 bases, leaving 7 bases between their ends.